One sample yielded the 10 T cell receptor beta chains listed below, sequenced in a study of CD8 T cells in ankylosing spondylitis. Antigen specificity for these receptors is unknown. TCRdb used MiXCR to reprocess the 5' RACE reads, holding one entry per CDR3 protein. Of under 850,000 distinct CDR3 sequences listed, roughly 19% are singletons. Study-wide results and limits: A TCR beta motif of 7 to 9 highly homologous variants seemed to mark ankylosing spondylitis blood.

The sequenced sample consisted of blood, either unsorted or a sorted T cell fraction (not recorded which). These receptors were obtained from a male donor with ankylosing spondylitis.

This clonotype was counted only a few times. The CDR3 region is CASSPHPRGGSNEQFF. In DNA form, the CDR3 reads TGTGCCAGCAGCCCGCACCCGAGGGGCGGTTCGAATGAGCAGTTCTTC. This chain joins TRBV11-2 and TRBJ2-1, with D perhaps given as TRBD1 or TRBD2 (5 bases each). The length of the CDR3 is 16 residues. V was shortened by 5 bases and J by 7 bases, with 21 bases between the two germline ends. Per the germline V gene, CDR1 is SGHAT and CDR2 is FQNNGV.

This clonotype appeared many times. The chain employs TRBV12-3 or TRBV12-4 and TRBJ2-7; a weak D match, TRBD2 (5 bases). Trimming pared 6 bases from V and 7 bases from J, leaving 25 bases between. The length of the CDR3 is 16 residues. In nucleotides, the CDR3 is TGTGCCAGCAGCCCAGGAACTAGACCCTCCAGCCGGGAGCAGTACTTC. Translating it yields CASSPGTRPSSREQYF.

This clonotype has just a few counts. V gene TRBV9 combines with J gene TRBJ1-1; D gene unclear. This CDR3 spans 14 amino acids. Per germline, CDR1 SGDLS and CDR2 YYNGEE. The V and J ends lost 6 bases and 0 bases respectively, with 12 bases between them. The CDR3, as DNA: TGTGCCAGCACCAAACAGTCCTTGAACACTGAAGCTTTCTTT. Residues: CASTKQSLNTEAFF.

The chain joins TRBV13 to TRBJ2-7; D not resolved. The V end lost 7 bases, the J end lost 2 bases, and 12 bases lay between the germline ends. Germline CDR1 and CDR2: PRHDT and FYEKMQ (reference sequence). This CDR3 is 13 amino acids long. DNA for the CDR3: TGTGCCAGCAAGGGCAGGTCGACCTACGAGCAGTACTTC. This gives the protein CASKGRSTYEQYF. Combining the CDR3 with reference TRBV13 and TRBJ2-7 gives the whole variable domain AAGVIQSPRHLIKEKRETATLKCYPIPRHDTVYWYQQGPGQDPQFLISFYEKMQSDKGSIPDRFSAQQFSDYHSELNMSSLELGDSALYFCASKGRSTYEQYFGPGTRLTVT.

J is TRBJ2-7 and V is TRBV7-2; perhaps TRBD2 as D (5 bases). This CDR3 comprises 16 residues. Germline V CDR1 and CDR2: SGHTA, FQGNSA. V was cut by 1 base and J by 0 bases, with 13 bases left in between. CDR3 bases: TGTGCCAGCAGCTTAGGCCCCTTAGCGAGCTCCTACGAGCAGTACTTC. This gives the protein CASSLGPLASSYEQYF.

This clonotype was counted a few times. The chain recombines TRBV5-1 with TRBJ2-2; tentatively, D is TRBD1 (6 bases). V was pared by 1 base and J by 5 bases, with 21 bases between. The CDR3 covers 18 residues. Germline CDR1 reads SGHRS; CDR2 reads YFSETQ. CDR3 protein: CASSLIDTGRSMTGELFF. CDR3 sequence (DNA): TGCGCCAGCAGCTTGATCGATACAGGGCGTAGTATGACCGGGGAGCTGTTTTTT.

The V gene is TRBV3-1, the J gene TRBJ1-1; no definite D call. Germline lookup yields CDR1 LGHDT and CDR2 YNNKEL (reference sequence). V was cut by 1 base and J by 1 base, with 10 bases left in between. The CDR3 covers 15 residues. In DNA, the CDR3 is TGTGCCAGCAGCCAAGGAGTTAGGAGGAACACTGAAGCTTTCTTT. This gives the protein CASSQGVRRNTEAFF.

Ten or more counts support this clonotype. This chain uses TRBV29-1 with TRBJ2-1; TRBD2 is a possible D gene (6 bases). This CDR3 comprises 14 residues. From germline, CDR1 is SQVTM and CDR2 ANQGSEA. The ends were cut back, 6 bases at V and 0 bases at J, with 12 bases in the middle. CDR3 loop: CSVELAVSYNEQFF. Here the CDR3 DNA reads TGCAGCGTGGAACTAGCAGTCTCCTACAATGAGCAGTTCTTC.

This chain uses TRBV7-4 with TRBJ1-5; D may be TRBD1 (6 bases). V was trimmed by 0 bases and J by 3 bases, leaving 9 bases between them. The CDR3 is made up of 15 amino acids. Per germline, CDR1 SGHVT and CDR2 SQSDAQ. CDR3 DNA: TGTGCCAGCAGCTTAGCGTGGACAGCCAATCAGCCCCAGCATTTT. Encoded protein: CASSLAWTANQPQHF.

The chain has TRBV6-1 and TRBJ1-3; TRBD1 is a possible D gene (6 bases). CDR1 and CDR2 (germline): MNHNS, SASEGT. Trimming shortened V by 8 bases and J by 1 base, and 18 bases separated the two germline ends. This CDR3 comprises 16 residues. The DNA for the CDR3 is TGTGCCAGCGAAACAGGGCACAAGGGGTCTGGAAACACCATATATTTT. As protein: CASETGHKGSGNTIYF.